These 25 T cell receptor beta chains came from one sample sequenced in a study of cytomegalovirus exposure and HLA in healthy donors. Researchers ran the PCR with 60 Vbeta and 13 Jbeta primers. The data were produced by immunoSEQ multiplex PCR, yet TCRdb's version contains in-frame clones alone and is incomplete. The top ten hold 2% to 3% of the sample, which has 97,000 or so clones, roughly 83% seen once. Material: PBMCs. These TCRs come from a middle-aged man in good health and CMV-seronegative.

V usage is TRBV28 and J usage is TRBJ2-1; 9 nucleotides line up with TRBD1. Trimming took 5 bases from V and 7 from J; bases not matched to a gene: 6. CDR1 MDHEN and CDR2 SYDVKM come from the germline V gene. This CDR3 comprises 14 residues. Here the CDR3 DNA reads TGTGCCAGCAGTACCCCCGGGACAGGGAATGAGCAGTTCTTC. This codes for CASSTPGTGNEQFF.

V is TRBV7-2 and J is TRBJ1-3, with TRBD1 matching over 8 bases. Germline values: CDR1 SGHTA, CDR2 FQGNSA. This CDR3 is 15 amino acids long. J gave up 1 base and V 5 bases, and 4 bases lay outside the gene matches. The chain's CDR3 is CASSPRTGSGNTIYF. The CDR3 DNA reads as TGTGCCAGCAGCCCGCGGACAGGGTCTGGAAACACCATATATTTT.

This chain links TRBV5-1 with TRBJ2-5; 11 nucleotides match TRBD2. This CDR3 has 16 residues. J gave up 0 bases and V 6 bases, and 7 bases lay outside the gene matches. Germline V gene data show CDR1 as SGHRS and CDR2 as YFSETQ. The CDR3 DNA sequence: TGCGCCAGCACCCAGGGACTAGCGGCCAACCAAGAGACCCAGTACTTC. It is translated as CASTQGLAANQETQYF.

The V gene is TRBV7-9, the J gene TRBJ2-6, with TRBD1 matching 11 bases. Trimming removed 4 bases from V and 3 bases from J; junction bases left unmatched: 11. Germline V gene sequence: CDR1 SEHNR, CDR2 FQNEAQ (reference sequence). This CDR3 has 19 residues. The CDR3 nucleotides are TGTGCCAGCAGCTCCTCGGGACAGGGGGGTGTTGGTGGGGCCAACGTCCTGACTTTC. Protein sequence: CASSSSGQGGVGGANVLTF.

The J gene is TRBJ2-5, the V gene TRBV4-2; 7 bases match TRBD2. Unmatched junction bases numbered 7, after V lost 4 bases and J lost 5 bases. This CDR3 is built from 14 residues. Germline V gene lookup returns CDR1 LGHNA and CDR2 YNFKEQ. The DNA of the CDR3 is TGTGCCAGCAGCCCCGGGGGGAGGGAGGAGACCCAGTACTTC. Translation gives CASSPGGREETQYF.

This chain links TRBV18 with TRBJ1-6; D is uncertain. The CDR3 sequence is 17 residues long. V lost 2 bases, J lost 6 bases, and 17 bases lay in between. Germline-derived CDR1 and CDR2 are KGHSH and LQKENI. CDR3 sequence reads: CASSPYQADVGNSPLHF. The CDR3 DNA sequence: TGTGCCAGCTCACCATATCAGGCTGATGTGGGTAATTCACCCCTCCACTTT.

This clone was seen a single time. The chain uses TRBV2 and TRBJ2-7; a possible D gene is TRBD1 (5 bases). Deletions cut 6 bases from V and 3 bases from J, with 12 bases between. Germline CDR1 and CDR2: SNHLY and FYNNEI. This CDR3 has 13 residues. The CDR3 reads CASSPTVFYEQYF. The DNA for the CDR3 is TGTGCCAGCAGCCCGACAGTCTTCTACGAGCAGTACTTC.

This chain links TRBV5-1 with TRBJ1-1; TRBD1 matches 8 bases. CDR1 SGHRS and CDR2 YFSETQ come from the germline V gene. The CDR3 is 14 amino acids. The ends lost 6 bases at V and 2 bases at J; junction bases unmatched: 6. CDR3 amino acids: CASNLGQANTEAFF. The CDR3 DNA sequence: TGCGCCAGCAATTTGGGACAGGCAAACACTGAAGCTTTCTTT.

The J gene is TRBJ1-2, the V gene TRBV6-1; possibly TRBD1 for D (5 bases). From germline, CDR1 is MNHNS and CDR2 SASEGT. The CDR3 contains 14 residues. The germline V and J ends were trimmed by 8 bases and 4 bases, with 17 bases remaining between them. This CDR3 is CASLFADRPYGYTF. Written as DNA, the CDR3 is TGTGCCAGCCTTTTTGCCGACAGACCCTATGGCTACACCTTC.

This rearrangement joins TRBV7-8 to TRBJ2-2; no clear D gene. This CDR3 comprises 13 residues. Germline CDR1 SGHVS, CDR2 FQNEAQ. V dropped 8 bases and J dropped 3 bases, with 10 bases sitting between them. As DNA, the CDR3 is TGTGCCAGCGTTGTTGCGGACACCGGGGAGCTGTTTTTT. Translated, it gives CASVVADTGELFF.

The V gene is TRBV7-3, the J gene TRBJ2-3; the D gene is possibly TRBD2 (6 bases). The germline V and J ends were trimmed by 3 bases and 6 bases, with 13 bases remaining between them. Germline CDR1 is SGHTA and CDR2 is FQGTGA. CDR3 size: 14 residues. CDR3 sequence reads: CASSLRDSVDTQYF. For the CDR3, the DNA is TGTGCCAGCAGCTTGCGGGACTCTGTGGATACGCAGTATTTT.

This clone was seen once. The chain uses TRBV5-6 and TRBJ2-3; 8 bases match TRBD2. The V gene's germline CDR1 is SGHDT and CDR2 YYEEEE. The trim removed 0 bases at V and 4 bases at J, leaving 7 bases unmatched. The CDR3 is made up of 16 amino acids. CDR3 in DNA: TGTGCCAGCAGCTTGGATCGGGGGGGCCCGGCAGATACGCAGTATTTT. Translated: CASSLDRGGPADTQYF.

The chain recombines TRBV6-6 with TRBJ2-7, with TRBD1 matching over 9 bases. The CDR3 loop spans 14 amino acids. Germline loops: CDR1 MNHNY, CDR2 SVGAGI (reference sequence). V was pared by 6 bases and J by 2 bases, with 5 bases of the junction left unmatched. CDR3 DNA sequence: TGTGCCAGCAGCGCAGACAGGGGGGCCTACGAGCAGTACTTC. It yields the protein CASSADRGAYEQYF.

This sequence joins TRBV7-9 and TRBJ2-3; no clear D. The CDR3 is 12 residues long. V lost 2 bases, J lost 6 bases, and 6 bases lay in between. Germline CDR1 is SEHNR and CDR2 is FQNEAQ (reference sequence). In DNA, the CDR3 is TGTGCCAGCAGCTTACTAGGTGATACGCAGTATTTT. Translated, it gives CASSLLGDTQYF.

There are a few counts of this clone. V usage is TRBV4-3 and J usage is TRBJ2-1, with D uncertain. Trimming removed 1 base at V and 0 bases at J, with 7 bases between. CDR3 length: 15 amino acids. CDR1 and CDR2 from the germline V gene are LGHNA and YSLEER. The CDR3 region is CASSQVLSSYNEQFF. The CDR3 DNA reads TGCGCCAGCAGCCAAGTTCTCAGCTCCTACAATGAGCAGTTCTTC.

V and J are TRBV9 and TRBJ2-7, with TRBD2 as a possible D gene (5 bases). Germline V CDR1 and CDR2: SGDLS, YYNGEE. This CDR3 region has 13 residues. V shed 0 bases and J shed 5 bases, with 9 bases lying between them. CDR3 sequence reads: CASSVVAGHEQYF. CDR3 nucleotide sequence: TGTGCCAGCAGCGTAGTCGCGGGCCACGAGCAGTACTTC.

The rearrangement joins TRBV5-1 to TRBJ2-4, with D perhaps TRBD1 (6 bases). Trimming pared 0 bases from V and 5 bases from J, leaving 15 bases between. This CDR3 comprises 16 residues. CDR1 SGHRS and CDR2 YFSETQ come from the germline V gene. CDR3 sequence (DNA): TGCGCCAGCAGCTTGGTCCTCAGCAGGGGCGAAAACATTCAGTACTTC. Its translation: CASSLVLSRGENIQYF.

The rearrangement uses TRBV7-9 and TRBJ2-1; possible D gene TRBD1, 7 bases. The CDR3 runs to 14 residues. Germline lookup yields CDR1 SEHNR and CDR2 FQNEAQ (reference sequence). Trimming shortened V by 5 bases and J by 9 bases, and 17 bases separated the two germline ends. CDR3 sequence (DNA): TGTGCCAGCAGCCGAATCACAGGGGAGGCTGAGCAGTTCTTC. Its protein product is CASSRITGEAEQFF.

The V call is TRBV21-1, the J call TRBJ2-7; the table assigns TRBD1, which was not confirmed against the DNA. TRBV21-1 is assigned pseudogene status. The CDR3 has 14 residues. The CDR3 sequence: CASTPRSTAHEQYF. The DNA of the CDR3 is TGTGCCAGCACCCCACGGTCGACAGCTCACGAGCAGTACTTC.

V is TRBV27 and J is TRBJ1-2; 8 bases are shared with TRBD1. Germline V CDR1 and CDR2: MNHEY, SMNVEV (reference sequence). Losses at the gene ends were 4 bases for V and 6 bases for J; bases not matched to a gene: 19. The CDR3 totals 18 residues. CDR3 protein: CASSSPVGTGRRQNGYTF. DNA for the CDR3: TGTGCCAGCAGTTCACCCGTCGGGACAGGTAGACGTCAGAATGGCTACACCTTC.

The table lists this clone with a count of one. The junction departs from the called germline gene at one end, perhaps through a read error. The chain joins TRBV7-2 to TRBJ1-1; 9 nucleotides line up with TRBD1. Germline V lookup: CDR1 SGHTA, CDR2 FQGNSA. The CDR3 runs to 15 residues. The DNA of the CDR3 is TGTGCCAGCAGCCTAGCGGGACAGGGGAACACTGAAGCTTTCTTT. Its protein is CASSLAGQGNTEAFF.

V usage is TRBV21-1 and J usage is TRBJ1-2. TRBV21-1 is a pseudogene segment. The CDR3 length is 14 residues. DNA for the CDR3: TGTGCCAGCTCTTTCGGGCGGGGAGAGGGCGGCTACACCTTC. This translates into CASSFGRGEGGYTF.

The J gene is TRBJ2-1, the V gene TRBV7-2; a weak D match, TRBD2 (5 bases). Trimming removed 5 bases from V and 0 bases from J, with 20 bases in between. Germline CDR1 and CDR2: SGHTA and FQGNSA. This CDR3 contains 18 residues. CDR3 amino acids: CASSLFKGGNPSYNEQFF. The CDR3 DNA sequence: TGTGCCAGCAGCCTATTTAAAGGAGGAAACCCCTCCTACAATGAGCAGTTCTTC.

This chain connects TRBV7-8 to TRBJ2-7; 10 bases agree with TRBD2. The CDR3 has 16 residues. The ends lost 5 bases at V and 3 bases at J; junction bases unmatched: 10. Germline CDR1 reads SGHVS; CDR2 reads FQNEAQ. CDR3 loop: CASSTTSGEFSYEQYF. The CDR3 DNA reads TGTGCCAGCAGCACAACTAGCGGGGAGTTTAGCTACGAGCAGTACTTC.

The table lists this clone with a count of one. This chain links TRBV7-9 with TRBJ2-1; 10 bases fit TRBD2. This CDR3 contains 15 residues. Germline V lookup: CDR1 SEHNR, CDR2 FQNEAQ (reference sequence). The V segment lost 5 bases and the J segment 4 bases; nucleotides outside the gene matches: 5. CDR3 amino acids: CASSQAGGLYNEQFF. CDR3 DNA: TGTGCCAGCAGCCAAGCGGGGGGGCTTTACAATGAGCAGTTCTTC.